This TCR beta chain was profiled in a study of shared clonotypes between healthy human individuals. Per sorted-subset replicate PCR, input was approximately 180 ng DNA, representing tens of thousands of T cell genomes. Here immunoSEQ multiplex PCR was the method, and the copy in TCRdb shows in-frame clones only, minus some. The sample records 2 million to 2.5 million clones, approximately 95% being singletons. Study conclusions and caveats: A handful of donors held about 5% of naive CD4 clonotypes in common.

With 0 bases removed from V and 10 bases from J, the gap between germline ends came to 14 bases. Germline V lookup: CDR1 SGDLS, CDR2 YYNGEE. CDR3 length equals 14 residues. Notes on this clone: Its antigen is still unknown.

Sequenced input: naive CD4+ T cells from PBMCs. The subset: CD45RA+ positively selected. This clonotype was obtained from a young man in good health. Some clones in this sample may be carry-over from other donors' samples. V and J are TRBV9 and TRBJ2-1; D remains unclear. The CDR3 reads CASSVVAGEGEQFF. In DNA, the CDR3 is TGTGCCAGCAGCGTAGTGGCAGGCGAAGGGGAGCAGTTCTTC.